Reported below is one TCR beta chain. This specimen comes from a study of blood T cell repertoires in COVID-19. The wider study: Sample material is recorded as cDNA or gDNA derived from T cells, B-cell-depleted T cells, or PBMCs.

This CDR3 region has 13 residues. V gave up 2 bases and J gave up 11 bases, with 13 bases separating them. Germline V gene data show CDR1 as MNHEY and CDR2 as SMNVEV (reference sequence). Per the study methods: Estimates of nucleated cell counts were drawn from the amplification of reference gene primers. Method: immunoSEQ multiplex PCR; TCRdb's copy keeps in-frame clones and lacks some. V, J and clone size are taken as reported in that table, and D and trimming were inferred from the DNA itself. The sample holds about 400,000 clones, around 90% seen once. The TCR was taken from a man aged 40-55 years with acute or convalescent COVID-19. The chain combines TRBV27 with TRBJ2-1; D unclear. The sample consisted of peripheral blood. This CDR3 reads CASSLMWATKQFF. The CDR3 nucleotides are TGTGCCAGCAGTTTAATGTGGGCGACGAAGCAGTTCTTC.